A single TCR beta chain is shown here with its context. No antigen is known for it. This sample stems from a study of monozygotic twins with inflammatory bowel disease (dated by TCRdb to about 2019). For the wider study: The full study comprised around 28 monozygotic twin pairs: nine German pairs (four IBD-concordant, five IBD-discordant) and 19 IBD-discordant Danish pairs. Disease-associated traits were sought mainly through comparisons between IBD patients and their genetically identical healthy co-twins within discordant pairs. Each individual had, on average, about 151 000 unique TCRalpha sequences and 181 000 unique TCRbeta sequences available for analysis. The research as a whole found: Repertoire similarity did not differ between concordant and discordant twins, possibly due to limited statistical power. Because patients received different immunosuppressive treatments, the repertoires may have picked up extra background noise and variability between individuals. The analysis was unable to tell different T cell subtypes apart. TCRbeta repertoire diversity, by inverse Simpson index, was decreased in IBD patients compared with their healthy co-twins. Fewer clonotypes were shared with other individuals by IBD patients than by healthy twins, most markedly in patients showing signs of disease activity. The results gave no support for a single strong signal or clonotype linked to IBD.

Library prep was done by 5' RACE. For each TCR library, 3,500 to 4,000 ng of total RNA was used. For each sample, cDNA synthesis was carried out in eight separate reactions using SMARTScribe reverse transcriptase. Unique molecular identifiers containing a 6-nucleotide sample barcode were introduced through template switching during cDNA synthesis. Two nested PCRs of about 15 and 9 cycles amplified the TCRalpha and TCRbeta cDNA, and bead purification followed each PCR. Before amplification, cDNA was treated with uracil DNA-glycosylase and purified using the QIAquick PCR purification kit. The second PCR added Illumina TruSeq-compatible adapters along with sample-specific barcodes. TapeStation and Qubit were used to check library quality and concentration, and roughly 5 ng of each library went into the pool. Pooled libraries were sequenced on an Illumina HiSeq2500 single-index Rapid Run with 2 x 100 bp reads and custom sequencing primers. Per the source publication's procedure: MiGEC version 1.2.6 was used for UMI-based consensus assembly, which corrected PCR and sequencing errors. V(D)J alignment, clonotype assembly and CDR3 extraction were performed with MiXCR version 2.1.1. Normalisation of gene usage, clonotype sharing and MAIT/NKT TCR abundance was achieved by analysing the top 1000, 10 000 and 20 000 clonotypes per sample. Diversity was computed as the inverse Simpson index with the vegan R package after downsampling to 27 000 UMIs. Paired Mann-Whitney U tests on discordant twin pairs were used, with Benjamini-Hochberg multiple-testing correction. TCRdb reprocessed the reads into one record per CDR3 protein sequence, lacking DNA. The V and J calls shown here were made by TCRdb, not taken from the authors' results. The record for this sample contains over 350,000 distinct CDR3 sequences. Together, the top ten hold 2.5% to 3% of the sample.

As encoded in the germline V gene, CDR1 is SNHLY while CDR2 is FYNNEI. The CDR3 runs 12 amino acids, cysteine and phenylalanine included. A DNA sequence was not provided. From each donor, an approximately 2.4 ml peripheral blood sample was collected into PAXgene tubes and kept at -80 degrees C. Without T cell sorting, total RNA was isolated from whole blood using the PAXgene blood miRNA kit on an automated QIAcube. Peripheral blood from monozygotic twin pairs, either concordant or discordant for inflammatory bowel disease, underwent deep TCRalpha and TCRbeta repertoire profiling that used unique molecular barcoding. For every twin pair, smoking habits were documented, and each individual was categorised as a current, former or never smoker.

The chain links TRBV2 with TRBJ2-5; absent DNA, TCRdb's TRBD2 call cannot be checked. The receptor was derived from a human donor with ulcerative colitis or Crohn's disease, or a healthy co-twin of an affected twin (not recorded which). The sequenced material came from blood. The CDR3 protein is CASRTTQETQYF.